The 9 T cell receptor beta chains in this list originate from one sample, sequenced in a study of cytomegalovirus exposure and HLA in healthy donors. PCR employed 60 Vbeta and 13 Jbeta primers. Measured with immunoSEQ multiplex PCR; TCRdb has only the in-frame clones, and not every one. The sample lists around 160,000 clones; approximately 78% were seen once. Sequenced material: PBMCs. These receptors all stem from a man aged 35 to 55 in good health and CMV-seropositive.

There are a few counts of this clone. V and J are TRBV5-1 and TRBJ1-3; D is unclear. The germline V gene has CDR1 SGHRS and CDR2 YFSETQ. Between the trimmed V and J ends, which lost 4 bases and 1 base, there was a span of 15 bases. The CDR3 covers 16 residues. CDR3 in amino acids: CASSLREVTSGNTIYF. CDR3 DNA: TGCGCCAGCAGCCTAAGGGAGGTAACGTCTGGAAACACCATATATTTT. Based on the CDR3 plus reference TRBV5-1 and TRBJ1-3, the full variable domain is KAGVTQTPRYLIKTRGQQVTLSCSPISGHRSVSWYQQTPGQGLQFLFEYFSETQRNKGNFPGRFSGRQFSNSRSEMNVSTLELGDSALYLCASSLREVTSGNTIYFGEGSWLTVV.

The chain employs TRBV4-3 and TRBJ2-5; D ambiguous. CDR3 length: 14 residues. Trimming shortened V by 0 bases and J by 5 bases, and 10 bases separated the two germline ends. Per the germline V gene, CDR1 is LGHNA and CDR2 is YSLEER. CDR3 sequence (DNA): TGCGCCAGCAGCCAAGACGCGGATGGGGAGACCCAGTACTTC. It yields the protein CASSQDADGETQYF.

CDR3 in amino acids: CASSPGLGGRFYEQYF. Here the CDR3 DNA reads TGTGCCAGCTCACCTGGCCTTGGTGGGAGGTTCTACGAGCAGTACTTC. The chain uses TRBV18 and TRBJ2-7, with D possibly TRBD2 on 6 matching bases. Trimming left V 3 bases short and J 3 bases short, with 18 bases between. CDR1 is KGHSH and CDR2 is LQKENI in the germline V gene. The CDR3 spans 16 residues.

The chain links TRBV30 to TRBJ1-4; tentatively, D is TRBD1 (5 bases). Between the trimmed V and J ends, which lost 4 bases and 7 bases, there was a span of 10 bases. Germline loops: CDR1 GTSNPN, CDR2 SVGIG (reference sequence). CDR3 length: 12 residues. The DNA of the CDR3 is TGTGCCTGGACCTTCGGGGGTGAAAAACTGTTTTTT. Protein: CAWTFGGEKLFF.

The rearrangement links TRBV2 to TRBJ2-1; TRBD2 matches at 11 bases. V trimming: 4 bases; J trimming: 10 bases; junction bases outside the gene matches: 3. CDR1 SNHLY and CDR2 FYNNEI come from the germline V gene. This CDR3 comprises 13 residues. Here the CDR3 reads CASSVLAGGEQFF. The CDR3 nucleotides are TGTGCCAGCAGTGTATTAGCGGGAGGGGAGCAGTTCTTC.

This clone was found a few times. The CDR3 sequence: CASSIRDSPTDTQYF. CDR3 DNA sequence: TGTGCCAGTAGTATCCGGGACAGCCCCACAGATACGCAGTATTTT. This chain links TRBV19 with TRBJ2-3; 7 positions match TRBD1. Germline V CDR1 and CDR2: LNHDA, SQIVND (reference sequence). The CDR3 totals 15 residues. V was pared by 3 bases and J by 2 bases, with 5 bases of the junction left unmatched. The entire variable domain, with the rest obtained from reference TRBV19 and TRBJ2-3, is as follows: DGGITQSPKYLFRKEGQNVTLSCEQNLNHDAMYWYRQDPGQGLRLIYYSQIVNDFQKGDIAEGYSVSREKKESFPLTVTSAQKNPTAFYLCASSIRDSPTDTQYFGPGTRLTVL.

The chain recombines TRBV7-9 with TRBJ2-7; 8 bases are shared with TRBD1. The CDR3 is made up of 17 amino acids. The J segment lost 5 bases and the V segment lost 5 bases, leaving 17 bases of the junction unmatched. CDR1 and CDR2 from the germline V gene are SEHNR and FQNEAQ (reference sequence). The CDR3 here is CASSTEGTGKVRDEQYF. DNA of the CDR3: TGTGCCAGCAGCACTGAAGGGACAGGCAAGGTTAGGGACGAGCAGTACTTC.

The rearrangement joins TRBV10-3 to TRBJ2-7; 9 nucleotides line up with TRBD2. V shed 5 bases and J 5 bases; nucleotides not matched to a gene: 10. CDR1 is ENHRY, CDR2 SYGVKD, per germline. The CDR3 loop spans 15 amino acids. CDR3 protein: CAISQFSGSSHEQYF. Here the CDR3 DNA reads TGTGCCATCAGTCAGTTTAGCGGGAGTTCCCACGAGCAGTACTTC.

V is TRBV6-5 and J is TRBJ2-1, with D tentatively TRBD2 (6 bases). Germline CDR1 reads MNHEY; CDR2 reads SVGAGI. Trimming removed 11 bases at V and 0 bases at J, with 14 bases between. This CDR3 region has 14 residues. CDR3 DNA: TGTGCCTCCTGCCCCGGGAGCTCCTACAATGAGCAGTTCTTC. It specifies CASCPGSSYNEQFF.